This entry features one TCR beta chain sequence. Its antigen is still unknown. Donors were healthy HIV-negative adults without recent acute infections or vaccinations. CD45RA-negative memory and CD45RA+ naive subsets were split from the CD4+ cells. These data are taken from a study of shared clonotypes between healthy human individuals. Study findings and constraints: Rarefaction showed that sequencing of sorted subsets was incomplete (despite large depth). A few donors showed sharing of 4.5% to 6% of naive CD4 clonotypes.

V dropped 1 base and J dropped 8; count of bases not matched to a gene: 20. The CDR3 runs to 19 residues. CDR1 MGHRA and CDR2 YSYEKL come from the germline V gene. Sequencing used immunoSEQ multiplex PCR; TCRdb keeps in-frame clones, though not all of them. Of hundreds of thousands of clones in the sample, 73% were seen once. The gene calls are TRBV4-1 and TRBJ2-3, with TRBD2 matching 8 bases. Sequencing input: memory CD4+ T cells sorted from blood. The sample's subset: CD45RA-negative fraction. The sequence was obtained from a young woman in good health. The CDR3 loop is CASSQVGAGSGTRWGTQYF. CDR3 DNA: TGCGCCAGCAGCCAAGTCGGCGCAGGTAGCGGGACTCGCTGGGGTACGCAGTATTTT.